Listed below are T cell receptor beta chains from one sample, sequenced in a study of shared clonotypes between healthy human individuals. The protocol was immunoSEQ multiplex PCR, while the TCRdb copy is restricted to in-frame clones and leaves out a portion. The table includes just over 2,000,000 clones, approximately 95% detected once. The sequencing sample was made of naive CD8+ T cells sorted from blood. The receptor set was obtained from a man younger than 35 in good health. CDR3s include the opening cysteine and the closing phenylalanine or tryptophan. Where a row states a size, it is once, few, many or the class of an expanded clone; other rows omit it.

CDR3aa: CASGLVSWTEAFF
abundance: NA
v_gene: TRBV5-6

CDR3aa: CASSAYGDGLDEQFF
abundance: NA
v_gene: TRBV2

CDR3aa: CASSLGGAAQNTQYF
abundance: NA
v_gene: TRBV27

CDR3aa: CASSPGGEGDIQYF
abundance: NA
v_gene: TRBV6-5

CDR3aa: CASSQGTSGPYEQYF
abundance: NA
v_gene: TRBV4-3

CDR3aa: CASSLEGIDNEQFF
abundance: NA
v_gene: TRBV5-6

CDR3aa: CASSQERLTGHYEQYF
abundance: NA
v_gene: TRBV4-1

CDR3aa: CASSQIGDRREKLFF
abundance: NA
v_gene: TRBV14

CDR3aa: CASWVGLADNEQFF
abundance: NA
v_gene: TRBV6-1

CDR3aa: CSVERGQGATDTQYF
abundance: NA
v_gene: TRBV29-1

CDR3aa: CATSDADPYNEQFF
abundance: once
v_gene: TRBV15

CDR3aa: CASSVRGDEQFF
abundance: NA
v_gene: TRBV19

CDR3aa: CASTPGLAGGLTFYEQYF
abundance: NA
v_gene: TRBV7-8

CDR3aa: CASSQQGLAGLTDTQYF
abundance: once
v_gene: TRBV4-3

CDR3aa: CATSRVIGRGDSQPQHF
abundance: NA
v_gene: TRBV15

CDR3aa: CASSLTSAAPLHF
abundance: NA
v_gene: TRBV27

CDR3aa: CASSMNEGTNYGYTF
abundance: NA
v_gene: TRBV19

CDR3aa: CASSLGGGTNEQFF
abundance: NA
v_gene: TRBV7-9

CDR3aa: CASSLNGAGPYSPLHF
abundance: NA
v_gene: TRBV11-2

CDR3aa: CATRGGDGNQPQHF
abundance: NA
v_gene: TRBV15

CDR3aa: CASVGAIYAYEQYF
abundance: NA
v_gene: TRBV2

CDR3aa: CASSLGLDGNEQFF
abundance: once
v_gene: TRBV27

CDR3aa: CASLPGGPNTGELFF
abundance: NA
v_gene: TRBV7-9

CDR3aa: CASSLEAGPYEQYF
abundance: NA
v_gene: TRBV5-4

CDR3aa: CASSLFPLGPKDNEQFF
abundance: NA
v_gene: TRBV7-8

CDR3aa: CASSLRQGDYGYTF
abundance: once
v_gene: TRBV5-6

CDR3aa: CAIRPREGGRAEYEQYF
abundance: NA
v_gene: TRBV10-3

CDR3aa: CASSPLTGSSSYNEQFF
abundance: NA
v_gene: TRBV18

CDR3aa: CASSPPMEPQHF
abundance: NA
v_gene: TRBV7-9

CDR3aa: CASGEDNGELFF
abundance: NA
v_gene: TRBV27

CDR3aa: CASSSDRDNKVPYEQYF
abundance: NA
v_gene: TRBV5-6

CDR3aa: CASSLTGLYGYTF
abundance: NA
v_gene: TRBV7-9

CDR3aa: CASSEWEGGWTEAFF
abundance: NA
v_gene: TRBV6-1

CDR3aa: CSVRDGGLSYEQYF
abundance: NA
v_gene: TRBV29-1

CDR3aa: CASSQVDSSYEQYF
abundance: NA
v_gene: TRBV14

CDR3aa: CASSLARPGEYSNQPQHF
abundance: NA
v_gene: TRBV7-9

CDR3aa: CASSRDQDTQYF
abundance: NA
v_gene: TRBV4-1

CDR3aa: CASSFAGIEQYF
abundance: few
v_gene: TRBV7-8

CDR3aa: CASRGNNSPLHF
abundance: NA
v_gene: TRBV2

CDR3aa: CASSETGQGLHGELFF
abundance: NA
v_gene: TRBV9

CDR3aa: CAWSVQRTPAEREKLFF
abundance: NA
v_gene: TRBV30